This T cell receptor (beta chain) was found in a study of shared clonotypes between healthy human individuals. Deletions cut 6 bases from V and 5 bases from J, with 17 bases between. This CDR3 comprises 14 residues. The germline V gene encodes CDR1 LNHDA and CDR2 SQIVND (reference sequence). Clones were read by immunoSEQ multiplex PCR, and TCRdb kept only the in-frame ones, dropping some. The top ten clones hold roughly 36% of a sample with 650,000 to 700,000 clones, about nine tenths of them seen once. The chain is built from TRBV19 and TRBJ2-7; D is possibly TRBD1 (5 bases). Sequenced: memory CD8+ T cells from PBMCs. Subset: CD45RO+ cells pooled with CCR7-negative TemRA cells. This TCR was sampled from a man aged 18 to 30 in good health. Some clones in this sample may be carry-over from other donors' samples. The CDR3 coding sequence is TGTGCCAGTAGGGAGACAGCCTTCCGGGACGAGCAGTACTTC. Protein: CASRETAFRDEQYF.